This paragraph reports one T cell receptor (beta chain). This clonotype was detected ten times or more. Its antigen is currently not known. No clone much larger than this one lies a single base away; base qualities are absent. The source of the sample is a study of CD8+CD57+ T cells in acquired aplastic anemia (dated by TCRdb to between 2018 and 2020). The study in broad terms: On average, sorted CD4+ and CD8+ cells yielded around 3.4 ug of extracted DNA, with a range of about 0.17 to 27.4 ug. A CD8+CD57+ expansion meant a frequency higher than the mean frequency seen in healthy subjects. What the authors observed across the whole study: CD8+ Simpson's diversity did not differ significantly between patients and healthy controls (P=0.060). About 28 CD8+ CDR3 sequences were found in both patients and controls but appeared to be highly expressed in patients and within the immunodominant clones of the patients.

Profiling of TCR beta VDJ combinations and CDR3 sequences used genomic DNA as the template. An Illumina HiSeq 2000 was the platform used for TCR repertoire sequencing. Concerning the study's data processing: TRBV/TRBJ rearrangement plots, CDR3 size and DJ length profiles, and Simpson's diversity index were used to assess repertoires. The most abundant DNA sequence in the deep sequencing data was defined as the immunodominant clone. CDR3 amino acid sequences were screened for sharing across subjects and compared with published repertoires and the VDJdb database. Through fastp at Q25 and MiXCR, TCRdb rebuilt clones from the public reads, retaining in-frame beta chains. Identical CDR3 proteins give one entry, which carries the most common genes and DNA. These V and J calls rely on TCRdb rather than the paper's analysis. The sample table lists around 290,000 distinct CDR3 sequences, 56% of them with a count of one. 1% to 1.5% of the sample rests with the top ten.

The germline ends are 8 bases apart after V is trimmed by 3 bases and J by 2 bases. CDR1 and CDR2 are read off the germline V gene as KGHSH and LQKENI. Measured from the cysteine to the phenylalanine, the CDR3 is 13 residues long. Only the CDR3 DNA is retained, 39 bases long and in frame from the first base. Patients chosen for sequencing had shown expansion of CD8+CD57+ cells by flow cytometry. All patients had severe acquired aplastic anemia diagnosed by International Study of Aplastic Anemia and Agranulocytosis and Camitta criteria. No patient had received any therapy when blood was sampled. In this study, sorted CD4+ and CD8+ T cells from the blood of healthy subjects and of severe aplastic anemia patients had their TCR repertoires deep-sequenced. Patients were enrolled in the USA under clinicaltrials.gov protocols 00001620, 01623167, 00001397, 00071045, 00081523 and 00961064. Ficoll-Paque density gradient centrifugation was used to isolate peripheral blood mononuclear cells. Before DNA was extracted, CD4+ and CD8+ T cells were sorted using either FACS or magnetic beads.

The chain is assembled from TRBV18 and TRBJ2-7; the D gene is tentatively TRBD1 or TRBD2, each matching 5 bases. The sample consisted of sorted CD4+, CD8+, or CD8+CD57+ T cells (not recorded which) from PBMCs. This TCR came from a human donor with aplastic anemia. The CDR3 loop reads CASSPQGAYEQYF. The nucleotides read TGTGCCAGCTCACCGCAGGGAGCCTACGAGCAGTACTTC.